This TCR beta chain was observed in a study of T cells in Graves' hyperthyroidism and ophthalmopathy. This clonotype showed up many times. What was amplified from RNA transcripts were TCR beta CDR3 regions. RT-PCR in the first round (using the HTBI primer set) targeted the TCR CDR3. One entry per CDR3 protein results from TCRdb running MiXCR on the multiplex PCR reads. The table shows hundreds of thousands of distinct CDR3 sequences, with approximately 19% occurring only once. The V end lost 0 bases, the J end lost 2 bases, and 11 bases lay between the germline ends. There are 15 residues in the CDR3. Germline-derived CDR1 and CDR2 are SGDLS and YYNGEE. The study defined stable Graves' hyperthyroidism as no ophthalmopathy progression within 18 months. Patients showing uncontrolled infection, other autoimmune disease, pregnancy or lactation were ineligible.

The specimen was blood. The source is a woman between 18 and 29 years old with Graves' hyperthyroidism. J is TRBJ1-2 and V is TRBV9; D is uncertain. The CDR3 reads CASSVGPLENYGYTF. The CDR3 region has the DNA TGTGCCAGCAGCGTAGGTCCGCTGGAAAACTATGGCTACACCTTC.